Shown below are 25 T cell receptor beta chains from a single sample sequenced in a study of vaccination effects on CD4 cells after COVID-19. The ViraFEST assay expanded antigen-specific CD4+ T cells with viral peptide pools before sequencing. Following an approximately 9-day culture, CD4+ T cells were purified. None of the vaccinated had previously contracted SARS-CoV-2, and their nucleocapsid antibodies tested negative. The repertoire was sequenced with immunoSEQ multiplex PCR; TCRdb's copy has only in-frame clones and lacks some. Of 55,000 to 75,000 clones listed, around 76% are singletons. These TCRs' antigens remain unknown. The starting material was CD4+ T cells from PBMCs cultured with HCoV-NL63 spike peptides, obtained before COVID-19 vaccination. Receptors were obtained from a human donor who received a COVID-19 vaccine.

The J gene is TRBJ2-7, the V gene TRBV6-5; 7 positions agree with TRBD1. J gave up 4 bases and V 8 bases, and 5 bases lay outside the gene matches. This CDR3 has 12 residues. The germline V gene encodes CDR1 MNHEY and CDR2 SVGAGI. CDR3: CASLKDRYEQYV. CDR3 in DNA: TGTGCCAGCCTAAAGGACAGGTACGAGCAGTACGTC.

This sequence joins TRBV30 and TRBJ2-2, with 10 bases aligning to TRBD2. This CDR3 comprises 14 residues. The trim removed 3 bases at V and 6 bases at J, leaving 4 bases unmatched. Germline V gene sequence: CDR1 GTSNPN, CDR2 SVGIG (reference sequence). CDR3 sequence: CAWRKAGGPGELFF. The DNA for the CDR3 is TGTGCCTGGAGAAAAGCGGGGGGGCCCGGGGAGCTGTTTTTT.

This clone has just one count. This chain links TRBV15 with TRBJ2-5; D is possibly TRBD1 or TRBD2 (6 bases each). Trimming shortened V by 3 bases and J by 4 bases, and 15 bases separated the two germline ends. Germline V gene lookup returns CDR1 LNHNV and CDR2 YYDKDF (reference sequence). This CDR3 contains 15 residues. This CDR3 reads CATSRESGEAETQYF. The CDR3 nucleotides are TGTGCCACCAGCAGGGAATCAGGGGAGGCAGAGACCCAGTACTTC.

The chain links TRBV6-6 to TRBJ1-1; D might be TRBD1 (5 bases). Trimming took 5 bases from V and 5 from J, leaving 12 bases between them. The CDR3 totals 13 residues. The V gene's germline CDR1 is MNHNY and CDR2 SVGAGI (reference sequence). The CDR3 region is CASSEWGLTEAFF. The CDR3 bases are TGTGCCAGCAGTGAGTGGGGGTTGACTGAAGCTTTCTTT.

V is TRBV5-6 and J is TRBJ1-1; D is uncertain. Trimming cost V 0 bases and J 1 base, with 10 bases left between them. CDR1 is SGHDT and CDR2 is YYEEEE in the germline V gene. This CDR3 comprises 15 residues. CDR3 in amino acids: CASSLARGGNTEAFF. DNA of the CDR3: TGTGCCAGCAGCTTGGCCCGAGGAGGGAACACTGAAGCTTTCTTT.

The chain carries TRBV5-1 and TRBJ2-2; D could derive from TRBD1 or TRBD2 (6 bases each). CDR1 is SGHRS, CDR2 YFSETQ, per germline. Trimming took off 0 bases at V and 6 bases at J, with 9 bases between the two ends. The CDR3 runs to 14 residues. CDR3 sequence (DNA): TGCGCCAGCAGCTTGGACGGGGGCCCCGGGGAGCTGTTTTTT. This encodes CASSLDGGPGELFF.

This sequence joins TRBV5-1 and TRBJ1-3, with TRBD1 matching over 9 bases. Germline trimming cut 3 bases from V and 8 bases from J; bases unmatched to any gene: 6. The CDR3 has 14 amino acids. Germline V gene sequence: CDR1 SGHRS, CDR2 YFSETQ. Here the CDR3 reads CASSSLQGADTIYF. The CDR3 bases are TGCGCCAGCAGCTCCCTACAGGGGGCGGACACCATATATTTT.

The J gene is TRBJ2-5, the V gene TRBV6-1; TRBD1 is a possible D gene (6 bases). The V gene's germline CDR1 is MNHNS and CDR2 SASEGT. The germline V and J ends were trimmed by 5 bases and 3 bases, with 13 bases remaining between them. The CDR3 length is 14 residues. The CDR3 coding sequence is TGTGCCAGCAGTCACCCTCCAGGGGAAGAGACCCAGTACTTC. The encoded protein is CASSHPPGEETQYF.

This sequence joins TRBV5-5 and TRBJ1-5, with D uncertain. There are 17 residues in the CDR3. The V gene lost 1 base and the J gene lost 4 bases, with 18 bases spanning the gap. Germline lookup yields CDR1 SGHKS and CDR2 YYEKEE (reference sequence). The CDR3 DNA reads TGTGCCAGCAGCTTGCGCCAGATTGCCAACGGAAATCAGCCCCAGCATTTT. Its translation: CASSLRQIANGNQPQHF.

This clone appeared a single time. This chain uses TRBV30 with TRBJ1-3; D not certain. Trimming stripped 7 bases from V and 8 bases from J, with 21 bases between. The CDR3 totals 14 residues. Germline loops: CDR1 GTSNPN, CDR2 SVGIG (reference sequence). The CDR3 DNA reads TGTGCCTCGTCCGATTTAAGGAGCGGGGACACCATATATTTT. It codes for CASSDLRSGDTIYF.

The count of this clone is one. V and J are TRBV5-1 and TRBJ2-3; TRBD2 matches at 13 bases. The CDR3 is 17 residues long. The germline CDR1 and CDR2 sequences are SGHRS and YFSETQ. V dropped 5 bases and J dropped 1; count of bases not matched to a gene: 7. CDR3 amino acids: CASSRTSGGAGTDTQYF. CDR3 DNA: TGCGCCAGCAGTCGAACTAGCGGGGGGGCTGGCACAGATACGCAGTATTTT.

CDR3 sequence: CAWREGWTIYF. The CDR3 DNA reads TGTGCCTGGAGGGAGGGATGGACCATATATTTT. The rearrangement uses TRBV30 and TRBJ1-3; D remains ambiguous. Trimming took off 3 bases at V and 10 bases at J, with 10 bases between the two ends. CDR1 and CDR2 (germline): GTSNPN, SVGIG (reference sequence). The CDR3 is 11 residues long.

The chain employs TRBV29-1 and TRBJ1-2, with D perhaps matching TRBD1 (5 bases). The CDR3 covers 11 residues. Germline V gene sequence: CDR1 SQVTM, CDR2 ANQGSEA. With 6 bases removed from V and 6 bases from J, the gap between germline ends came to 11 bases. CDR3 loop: CSVPRGDGYTF. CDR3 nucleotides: TGCAGCGTCCCACGGGGGGATGGCTACACCTTC.

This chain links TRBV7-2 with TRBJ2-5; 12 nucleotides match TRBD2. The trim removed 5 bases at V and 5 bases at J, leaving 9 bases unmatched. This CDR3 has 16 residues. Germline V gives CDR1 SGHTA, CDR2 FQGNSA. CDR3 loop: CASSPRLAGGPETQYF. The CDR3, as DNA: TGTGCCAGCAGCCCCCGGCTAGCGGGGGGGCCTGAGACCCAGTACTTC. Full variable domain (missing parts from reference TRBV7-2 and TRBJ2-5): GAGVSQSPSNKVTEKGKDVELRCDPISGHTALYWYRQSLGQGLEFLIYFQGNSAPDKSGLPSDRFSAERTGGSVSTLTIQRTQQEDSAVYLCASSPRLAGGPETQYFGPGTRLLVL.

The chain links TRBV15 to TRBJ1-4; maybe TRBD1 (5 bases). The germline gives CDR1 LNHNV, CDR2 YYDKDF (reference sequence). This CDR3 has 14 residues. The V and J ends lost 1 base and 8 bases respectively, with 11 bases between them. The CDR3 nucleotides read TGTGCCACCAGCAGAGGGGGGTTGCGAGAAAAACTGTTTTTT. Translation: CATSRGGLREKLFF.

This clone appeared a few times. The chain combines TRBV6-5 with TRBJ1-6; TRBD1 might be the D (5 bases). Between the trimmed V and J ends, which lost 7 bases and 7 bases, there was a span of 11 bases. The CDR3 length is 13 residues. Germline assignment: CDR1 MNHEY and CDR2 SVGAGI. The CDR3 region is CASIQDGNSPLHF. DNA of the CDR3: TGTGCCAGCATACAGGATGGAAATTCACCCCTCCACTTT.

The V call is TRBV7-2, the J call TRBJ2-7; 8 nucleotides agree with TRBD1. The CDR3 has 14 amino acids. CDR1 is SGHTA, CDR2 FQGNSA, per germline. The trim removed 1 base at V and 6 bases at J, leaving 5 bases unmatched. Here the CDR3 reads CASSLGQGATEQYV. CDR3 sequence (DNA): TGTGCCAGCAGCTTAGGTCAGGGGGCGACCGAGCAGTACGTC.

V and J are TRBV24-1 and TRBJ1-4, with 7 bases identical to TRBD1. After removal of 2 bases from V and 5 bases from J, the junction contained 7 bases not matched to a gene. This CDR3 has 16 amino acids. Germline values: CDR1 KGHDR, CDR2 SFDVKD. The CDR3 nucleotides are TGTGCCACCAGTGATTCCAGACAGGGAGGAAATGAAAAACTGTTTTTT. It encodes CATSDSRQGGNEKLFF.

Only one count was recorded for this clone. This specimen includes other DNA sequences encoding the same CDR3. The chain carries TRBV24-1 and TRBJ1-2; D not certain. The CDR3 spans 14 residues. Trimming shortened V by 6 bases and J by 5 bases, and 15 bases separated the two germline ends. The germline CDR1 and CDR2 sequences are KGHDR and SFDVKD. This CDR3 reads CATSQGPLGYGYTF. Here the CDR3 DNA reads TGTGCCACCAGTCAAGGACCGTTAGGATATGGCTACACCTTC.

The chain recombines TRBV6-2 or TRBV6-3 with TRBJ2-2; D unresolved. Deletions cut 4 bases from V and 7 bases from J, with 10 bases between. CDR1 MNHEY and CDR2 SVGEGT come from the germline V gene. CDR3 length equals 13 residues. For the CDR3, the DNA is TGTGCCAGCAGTTCAAGGACGTTCGGGGAGCTGTTTTTT. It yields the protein CASSSRTFGELFF.

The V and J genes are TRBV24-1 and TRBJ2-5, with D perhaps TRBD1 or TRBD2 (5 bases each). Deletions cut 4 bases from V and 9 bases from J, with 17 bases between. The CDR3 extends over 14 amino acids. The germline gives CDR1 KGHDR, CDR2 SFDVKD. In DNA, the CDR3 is TGTGCCACCAGTGAAAAAACCGGGACGCGGGCCCAGTACTTC. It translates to CATSEKTGTRAQYF.

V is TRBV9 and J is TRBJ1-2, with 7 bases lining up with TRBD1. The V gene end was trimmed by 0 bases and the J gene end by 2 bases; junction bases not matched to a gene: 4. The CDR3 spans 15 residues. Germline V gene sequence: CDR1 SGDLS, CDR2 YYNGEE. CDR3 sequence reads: CASSVVPGGNYGYTF. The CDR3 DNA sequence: TGTGCCAGCAGCGTAGTTCCAGGGGGAAACTATGGCTACACCTTC.

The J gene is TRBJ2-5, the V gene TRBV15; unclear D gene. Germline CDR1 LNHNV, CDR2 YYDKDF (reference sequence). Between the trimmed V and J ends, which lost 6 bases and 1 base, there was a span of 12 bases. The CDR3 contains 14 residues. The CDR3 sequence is CATSNRPTQETQYF. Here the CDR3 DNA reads TGTGCCACCAGTAACCGACCGACCCAAGAGACCCAGTACTTC.

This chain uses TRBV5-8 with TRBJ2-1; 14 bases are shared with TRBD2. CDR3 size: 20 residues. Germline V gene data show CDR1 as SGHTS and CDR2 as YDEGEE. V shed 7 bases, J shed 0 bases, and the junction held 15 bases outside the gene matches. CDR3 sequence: CASPTPPGLAGASSYNEQFF. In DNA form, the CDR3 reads TGTGCCAGCCCGACGCCGCCGGGACTAGCGGGGGCCAGCTCCTACAATGAGCAGTTCTTC.

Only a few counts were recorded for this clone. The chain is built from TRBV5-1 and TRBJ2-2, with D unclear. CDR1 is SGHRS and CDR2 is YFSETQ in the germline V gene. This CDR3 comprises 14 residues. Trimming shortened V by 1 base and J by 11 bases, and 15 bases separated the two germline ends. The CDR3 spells CASSLLTLVGELFF. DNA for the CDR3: TGCGCCAGCAGCTTGTTGACTCTAGTGGGAGAGCTGTTTTTT.